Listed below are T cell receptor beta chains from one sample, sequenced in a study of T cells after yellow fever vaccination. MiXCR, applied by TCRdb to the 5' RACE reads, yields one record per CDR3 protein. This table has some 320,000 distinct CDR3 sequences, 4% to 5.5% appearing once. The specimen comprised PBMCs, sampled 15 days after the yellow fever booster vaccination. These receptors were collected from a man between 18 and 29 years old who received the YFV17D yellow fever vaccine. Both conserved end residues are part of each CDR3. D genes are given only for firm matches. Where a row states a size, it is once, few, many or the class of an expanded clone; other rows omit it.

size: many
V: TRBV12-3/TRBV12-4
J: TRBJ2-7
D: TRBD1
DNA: TGTGCCAGCAATACAGGGGGCTACGAGCAGTACTTC
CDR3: CASNTGGYEQYF

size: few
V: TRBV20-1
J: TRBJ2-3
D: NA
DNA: TGCAGTGCTGTCGGGACTGAGAGGGATACGCAGTATTTT
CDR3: CSAVGTERDTQYF

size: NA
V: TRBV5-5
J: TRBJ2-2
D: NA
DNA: TGTGCCAGCAGCGGTGGTCAACTGGGACCCGCGAACACCGGGGAGCTGTTTTTT
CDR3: CASSGGQLGPANTGELFF

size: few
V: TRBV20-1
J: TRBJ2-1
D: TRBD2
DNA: TGCAGTGCTACCCGACTAGCGGGGGGGGCAACCCCCCACAATGAGCAGTTCTTC
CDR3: CSATRLAGGATPHNEQFF

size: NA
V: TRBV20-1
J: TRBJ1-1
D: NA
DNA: TGCAGTGCTCCGGGTCCGCGGGGATCTAATCCTGAAGCTTTCTTT
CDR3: CSAPGPRGSNPEAFF

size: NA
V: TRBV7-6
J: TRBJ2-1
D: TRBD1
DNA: TGTGCCAGCAGCCTGAGGACAGGGTCCGACAATGAGCAGTTCTTC
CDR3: CASSLRTGSDNEQFF

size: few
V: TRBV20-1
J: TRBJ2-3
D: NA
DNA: TGCAGTGCTAGAGATGGTTTTACCCGTACAGATACGCAGTATTTT
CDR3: CSARDGFTRTDTQYF

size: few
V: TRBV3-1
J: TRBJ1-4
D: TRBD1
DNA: TGTGCCAGCATCGGAAGAGGGACAGGGGGGGAAAAACTGTTTTTT
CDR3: CASIGRGTGGEKLFF

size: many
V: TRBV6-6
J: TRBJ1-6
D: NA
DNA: TGTGCCAGCAGTCCCCCTAACCAGGGATCCAATTCACCCCTCCACTTT
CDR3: CASSPPNQGSNSPLHF

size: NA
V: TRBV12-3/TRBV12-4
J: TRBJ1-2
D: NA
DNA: TGTGCCAGCAGTTTTGGTCGCTATGGCTACACCTTC
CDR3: CASSFGRYGYTF

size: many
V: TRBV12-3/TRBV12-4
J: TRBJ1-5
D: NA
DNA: TGTGCCAGCAGTTTACGACGCGCGGGCAATCAGCCCCAGCATTTT
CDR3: CASSLRRAGNQPQHF

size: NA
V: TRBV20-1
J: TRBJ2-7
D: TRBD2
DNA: TGCAGTGCTAGAGATCCTAGCGGGAGTACCTACGAGCAGTACTTC
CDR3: CSARDPSGSTYEQYF

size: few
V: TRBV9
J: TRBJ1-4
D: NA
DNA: TGTGCCAGCAGCGTAGCCGCCGGGAGGGAGAATGAAAAACTGTTTTTT
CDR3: CASSVAAGRENEKLFF

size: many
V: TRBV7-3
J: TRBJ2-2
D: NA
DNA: TGTGCCAGCAGCTTATTTGGCCAGGGCGTCACCGGGGAGCTGTTTTTT
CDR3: CASSLFGQGVTGELFF

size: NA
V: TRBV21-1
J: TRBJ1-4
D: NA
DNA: TGTGCCAGCAGCAAGGAGCTTACAGGGCGATCGGAAAAACTGTTTTTT
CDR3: CASSKELTGRSEKLFF

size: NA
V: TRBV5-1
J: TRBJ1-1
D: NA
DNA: TGCGCCAGCAGCTTAGAGGGGCAAGCTTTCTTT
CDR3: CASSLEGQAFF

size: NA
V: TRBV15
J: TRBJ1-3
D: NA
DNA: TGTGCCACCAGCGTATTCTCTGGAAACACCATATATTTT
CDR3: CATSVFSGNTIYF

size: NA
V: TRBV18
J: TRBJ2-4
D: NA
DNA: TGTGCCAGCTCACCGGACTCCCTCGGAAACATTCAGTACTTC
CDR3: CASSPDSLGNIQYF

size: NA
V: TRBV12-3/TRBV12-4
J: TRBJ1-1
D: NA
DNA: TGTGCCAGCAGTTTGCACACGGGGAACACTGAAGCTTTATTT
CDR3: CASSLHTGNTEALF

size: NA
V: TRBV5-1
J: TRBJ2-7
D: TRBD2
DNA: TGCGCCAGCAGCTTCTCCAGCGGGGGGGCCCTGGGCGAGCAGTACTTC
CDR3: CASSFSSGGALGEQYF

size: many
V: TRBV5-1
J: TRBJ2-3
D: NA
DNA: TGCGCCAGCAGCTTGGCTACTATCACAGATACGCAGTATTTT
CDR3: CASSLATITDTQYF

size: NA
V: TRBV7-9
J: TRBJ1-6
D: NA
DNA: TGTGCCAGCAGCTTTAGGCAGGCGGGGACCTATAATTCACCCCTCCACTTT
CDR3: CASSFRQAGTYNSPLHF

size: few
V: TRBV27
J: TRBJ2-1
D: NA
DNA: TGTGCCAGCAGCCTGATCGCGTGGGATGAGCAGTTCTTC
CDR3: CASSLIAWDEQFF

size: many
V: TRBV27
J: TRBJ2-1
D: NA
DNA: TGTGCCAGCAGTTTGCGCGGACTTAATGAGCAGTTCTTC
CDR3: CASSLRGLNEQFF

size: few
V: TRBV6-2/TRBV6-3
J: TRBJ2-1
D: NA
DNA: TGTGCCAGCATCACGAGGGGGGCCAGGTACAATGAGCAGTTCTTC
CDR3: CASITRGARYNEQFF

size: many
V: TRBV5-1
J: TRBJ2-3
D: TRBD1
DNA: TGCGCCAGCAGCCAAGGACAGGGGAGCACAGATACGCAGTATTTT
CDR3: CASSQGQGSTDTQYF

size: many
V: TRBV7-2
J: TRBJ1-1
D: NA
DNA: TGTGCCAGCAGCTTAGCGTTCTTGAACACTGAAGCTTTCTTT
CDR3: CASSLAFLNTEAFF

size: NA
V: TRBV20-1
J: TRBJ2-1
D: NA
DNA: TGCAGTGCTAGTGGGTGGGGGGGCCGGAATGAGCAGTTCTTC
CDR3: CSASGWGGRNEQFF

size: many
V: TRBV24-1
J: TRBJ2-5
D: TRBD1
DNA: TGTGCCACCAGACAGGGGAGTGTCGGGACCCAGTACTTC
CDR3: CATRQGSVGTQYF

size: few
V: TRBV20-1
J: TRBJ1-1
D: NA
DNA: TGCAGTGTGAACAGGGACAACACTGAAGCTTTCTTT
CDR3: CSVNRDNTEAFF

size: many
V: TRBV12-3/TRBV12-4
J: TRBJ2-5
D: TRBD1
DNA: TGTGCCAGCAGTTTAGAGACCGGGACAGAGAAAGAGACCCAGTACTTC
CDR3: CASSLETGTEKETQYF

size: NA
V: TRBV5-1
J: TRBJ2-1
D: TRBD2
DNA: TGCGCCAGCAGCTTGGGACTAGCGGGGGTAACACCCTACAATGAGCAGTTCTTC
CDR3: CASSLGLAGVTPYNEQFF

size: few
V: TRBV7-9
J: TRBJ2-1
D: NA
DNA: TGTGCCAGCAGCTTAGACAGCAAGCATGAGCAGTTCTTC
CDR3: CASSLDSKHEQFF

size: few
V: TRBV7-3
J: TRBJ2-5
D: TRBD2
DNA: TGTGCCAGCAGCTTATCCGGGACTAGCAGCGGAGAGACCCAGTACTTC
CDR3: CASSLSGTSSGETQYF

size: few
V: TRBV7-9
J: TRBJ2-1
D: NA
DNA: TGTGCCAGCAGCTTAAGGGACACATACAATGAGCAGTTCTTC
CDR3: CASSLRDTYNEQFF

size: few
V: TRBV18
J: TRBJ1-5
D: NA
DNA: TGTGCCAGCTCACCTGACAGCGATTCGAGGGCTCAGCCCCAGCATTTT
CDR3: CASSPDSDSRAQPQHF

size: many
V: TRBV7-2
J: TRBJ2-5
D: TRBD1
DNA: TGTGCCAGCAGCATAGGGACAGGGTCAGGAGAGACCCAGTACTTC
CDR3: CASSIGTGSGETQYF

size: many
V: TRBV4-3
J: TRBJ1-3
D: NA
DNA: TGCGCCAGCAGCCAAGAAGCCCTGGAGAGAAACACCATATATTTT
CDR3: CASSQEALERNTIYF

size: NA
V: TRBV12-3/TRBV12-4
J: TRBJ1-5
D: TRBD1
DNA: TGTGCCAGCAAGACGGGACAGGGAGCTCAGCCCCAGCATTTT
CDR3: CASKTGQGAQPQHF

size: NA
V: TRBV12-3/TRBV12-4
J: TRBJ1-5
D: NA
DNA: TGTGCCAGCAGGGGGGGGGGTCTCAATCAGCCCCAGCATTTT
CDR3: CASRGGGLNQPQHF

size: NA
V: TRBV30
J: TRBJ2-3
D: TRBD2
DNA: TGTGCCTGGAGTGCTGGTGCTAGCGGGGGAGTCGGGGATACGCAGTATTTT
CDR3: CAWSAGASGGVGDTQYF